Listed below are T cell receptor beta chains from one sample, sequenced in a study of blood T cell repertoires in COVID-19. The table came from immunoSEQ multiplex PCR; TCRdb's copy has only in-frame clones and leaves some out. The table has around 400,000 clones, about 88% seen once. Sequences were obtained from PBMCs or T cells enriched from blood (not recorded which). These receptors were obtained from a woman aged 18-29 years who had been exposed to COVID-19. Each CDR3 is given with its conserved first and last residue. Each record gives: clone size, D gene, V gene, J gene, CDR3 DNA, CDR3 protein. The D gene is left open where the match is weak. Clone sizes are given selectively: once, few, many, or a class where the clone is expanded.

>-|-|TRBV7-9|TRBJ2-4
TGTGCCAGCAGCCTTTTCGTGGGAGGCAAAAACATTCAGTACTTC
CASSLFVGGKNIQYF
>once|-|TRBV5-4|TRBJ2-2
TGTGCCAGCAGCTTGGCAGTCACCGGGGAGCTGTTTTTT
CASSLAVTGELFF
>-|-|TRBV6-1|TRBJ2-1
TGTGCCAGCAGTGAAGCGCTTGCCAGGGTTACGTTCTTC
CASSEALARVTFF
>-|-|TRBV9|TRBJ2-2
TGTGCCAGCAGCGAGAGATACACCGGGGAGCTGTTTTTT
CASSERYTGELFF
>-|-|TRBV6-5|TRBJ1-5
TGTGCCAGCAGTTATGGGCCGAGCAATCAGCCCCAGCATTTT
CASSYGPSNQPQHF
>-|-|TRBV5-1|TRBJ1-1
TGCGCCAGCAGCTTGAACAGGGCGAACACTGAAGCTTTCTTT
CASSLNRANTEAFF
>-|-|TRBV5-8|TRBJ2-7
TGTGCCAGCAGCTTGGAAGGGGTCTCCTACGAGCAGTACTTC
CASSLEGVSYEQYF
>-|-|TRBV24-1|TRBJ2-1
TGTGCCACCAGTGATACCGGGACTTTGAGCTCCTACAATGAGCAGTTCTTC
CATSDTGTLSSYNEQFF
>-|-|TRBV7-8|TRBJ1-1
TGTGCCAGCAGCTTAGTCCCAACCCAGACTGAAGCTTTCTTT
CASSLVPTQTEAFF
>-|TRBD1|TRBV6-5|TRBJ1-1
TGTGCCAGCAGTTTGGACAGGGCGGTCACTGAAGCTTTCTTT
CASSLDRAVTEAFF
>-|-|TRBV23-1|TRBJ1-4
TGCGCCAGCAGTCAATACTCGTCGGGGGAAACTAATGAAAAACTGTTTTTT
CASSQYSSGETNEKLFF
>-|-|TRBV27|TRBJ2-2
TGTGCCAGCAGGACAGGCGCGAACACCGGGGAGCTGTTTTTT
CASRTGANTGELFF
>-|-|TRBV18|TRBJ2-7
TGTGCCAGCTCCCTCGGTAGGGGATATGTCGAGCAGTACTTC
CASSLGRGYVEQYF
>few|TRBD2|TRBV2|TRBJ2-7
TGTGCCAGCAGGCGGGAGTTTGGCGAGCAGTACTTC
CASRREFGEQYF
>-|TRBD2|TRBV6-5|TRBJ2-2
TGTGCCAGCAGAGCTACTAGCGGGGGGTCCGGGGAGCTGTTTTTT
CASRATSGGSGELFF
>-|-|TRBV3-1/TRBV3-2|TRBJ1-3
TGTGCCAGCAGTCTACAGCGGTTCTCTGGAAACACCATATATTTT
CASSLQRFSGNTIYF
>-|-|TRBV6-5|TRBJ1-6
TGTGCCAGCAGTTACGACATATCTGGAACACCCCTCCACTTT
CASSYDISGTPLHF
>-|-|TRBV28|TRBJ1-1
TGTGCCAGCAGTTTCGCACGTCGGGGGGCTCGGGTAGCTTTCTTT
CASSFARRGARVAFF
>-|TRBD1|TRBV28|TRBJ1-2
TGTGCCAGCAGACAGGGGGTAACCCTCTATGGCTACACCTTC
CASRQGVTLYGYTF
>-|TRBD2|TRBV5-5|TRBJ2-3
TGTGCCAGCAGCCTACTAGCGGGAGTATCAGATACGCAGTATTTT
CASSLLAGVSDTQYF
>-|TRBD1|TRBV6-5|TRBJ2-1
TGTGCCAGCCGAAGGACAGGGGGCGACGGATATGAGCAGTTCTTC
CASRRTGGDGYEQFF
>-|TRBD1|TRBV28|TRBJ1-4
TGTGCCAGCAGTTTGTTCAAGACAGGGGGGTTTCGGAAACTGTTTTTT
CASSLFKTGGFRKLFF
>-|TRBD2|TRBV5-5|TRBJ2-1
TGTGCCAGCAGCTTGGTGGGCCCTAAGAGACTAGCGGGAGACCAGTTCTTC
CASSLVGPKRLAGDQFF
>-|TRBD2|TRBV11-2|TRBJ2-7
TGTGCCAGCAGCGGACTAGCGGGACTCTACGAGCAGTACTTC
CASSGLAGLYEQYF
>-|TRBD2|TRBV4-3|TRBJ2-5
TGCGCCAGCAGCCAAGGGGAGGGAGAGACCCAGTACTTC
CASSQGEGETQYF
>once|TRBD2|TRBV27|TRBJ2-1
TGTGCCAGCAGGGGGACTAGCGGCCATCTCTACAATGAGCAGTTCTTC
CASRGTSGHLYNEQFF
>-|-|TRBV6-5|TRBJ2-7
TGTGCCAGCAGTACCCAACAGAACTACGAGCAGTACTTC
CASSTQQNYEQYF
>-|TRBD2|TRBV4-1|TRBJ2-1
TGCGCCAGCAGCTCCCCTAGCGGGAGCTCCTACAATGAGCAGTTCTTC
CASSSPSGSSYNEQFF
>-|TRBD1|TRBV28|TRBJ1-2
TGTGCCAGCAGTTTCCGGACAGGGGACGGCTACACCTTC
CASSFRTGDGYTF
>-|TRBD2|TRBV7-3|TRBJ2-1
TGTGCCAGCAGCAACGGACTAGCGGGGCATAATGAGCAGTTCTTC
CASSNGLAGHNEQFF